This T cell receptor (beta chain) was observed in a study of T cell responses to AZD1222 COVID-19 vaccine. The repertoire was sequenced with immunoSEQ multiplex PCR; TCRdb's copy has only in-frame clones and lacks some. Seen here are about 150,000 clones, more than 85% observed once, and the top ten hold roughly 2.2%. The J segment lost 2 bases and the V segment lost 1 base, leaving 6 bases of the junction unmatched. The CDR3 spans 19 residues. The germline gives CDR1 SEHNR, CDR2 FQNEAQ (reference sequence). The sequence came from an adult in good health. The sample in question was peripheral blood, obtained on day 0 of AZD1222 vaccination. This chain connects TRBV7-9 to TRBJ2-3; 16 bases line up with TRBD2. CDR3 region: CASSLEAGTSGGATDTQYF. CDR3 nucleotide sequence: TGTGCCAGCAGCTTAGAAGCAGGGACTAGCGGGGGGGCCACAGATACGCAGTATTTT. The entire variable domain, with the rest obtained from reference TRBV7-9 and TRBJ2-3, is as follows: DTGVSQNPRHKITKRGQNVTFRCDPISEHNRLYWYRQTLGQGPEFLTYFQNEAQLEKSRLLSDRFSAERPKGSFSTLEIQRTEQGDSAMYLCASSLEAGTSGGATDTQYFGPGTRLTVL.